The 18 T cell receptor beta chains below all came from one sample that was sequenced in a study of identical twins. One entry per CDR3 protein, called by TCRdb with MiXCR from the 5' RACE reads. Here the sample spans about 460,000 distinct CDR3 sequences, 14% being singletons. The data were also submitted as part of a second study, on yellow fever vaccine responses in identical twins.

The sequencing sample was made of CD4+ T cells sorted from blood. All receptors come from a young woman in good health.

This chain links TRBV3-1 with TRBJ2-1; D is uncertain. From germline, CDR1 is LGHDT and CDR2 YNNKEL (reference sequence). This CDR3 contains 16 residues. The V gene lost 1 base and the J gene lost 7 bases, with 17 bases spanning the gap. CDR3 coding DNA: TGTGCCAGCAGCCAAGTGGGTGTTGCGAGCGATAATGAGCAGTTCTTC. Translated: CASSQVGVASDNEQFF.

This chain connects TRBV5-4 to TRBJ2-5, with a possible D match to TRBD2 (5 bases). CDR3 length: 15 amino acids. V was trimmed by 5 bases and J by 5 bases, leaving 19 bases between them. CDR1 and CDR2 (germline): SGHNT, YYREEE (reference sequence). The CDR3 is CASSAGQTRMETQYF. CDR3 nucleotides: TGTGCCAGCAGTGCGGGCCAAACTAGAATGGAGACCCAGTACTTC.

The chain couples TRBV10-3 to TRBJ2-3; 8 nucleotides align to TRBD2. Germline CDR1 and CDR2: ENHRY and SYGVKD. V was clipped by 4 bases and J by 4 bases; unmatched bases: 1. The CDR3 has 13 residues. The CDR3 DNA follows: TGTGCCATCAGTGGGACTAGCTCAGATACGCAGTATTTT. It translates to CAISGTSSDTQYF.

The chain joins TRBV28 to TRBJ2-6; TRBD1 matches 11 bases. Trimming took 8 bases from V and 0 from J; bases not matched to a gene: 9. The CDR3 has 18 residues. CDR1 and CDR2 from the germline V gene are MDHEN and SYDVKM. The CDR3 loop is CASAIPGTGGSGANVLTF. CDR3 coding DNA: TGTGCCAGCGCCATACCCGGGACAGGGGGCTCTGGGGCCAACGTCCTGACTTTC.

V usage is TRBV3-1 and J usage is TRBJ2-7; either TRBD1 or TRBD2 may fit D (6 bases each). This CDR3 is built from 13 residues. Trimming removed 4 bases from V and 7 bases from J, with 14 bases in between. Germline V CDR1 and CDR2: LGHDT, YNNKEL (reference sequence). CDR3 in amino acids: CASSLRGGPEQYF. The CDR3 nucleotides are TGTGCCAGCAGCCTCCGAGGGGGGCCGGAGCAGTACTTC.

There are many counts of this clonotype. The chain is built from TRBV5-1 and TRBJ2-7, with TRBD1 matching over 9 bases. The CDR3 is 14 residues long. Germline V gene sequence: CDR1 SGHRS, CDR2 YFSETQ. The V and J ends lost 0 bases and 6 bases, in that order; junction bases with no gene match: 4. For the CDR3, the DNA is TGCGCCAGCAGCTTGGAGGGACAGGGAGGCGAGCAGTACTTC. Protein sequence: CASSLEGQGGEQYF.

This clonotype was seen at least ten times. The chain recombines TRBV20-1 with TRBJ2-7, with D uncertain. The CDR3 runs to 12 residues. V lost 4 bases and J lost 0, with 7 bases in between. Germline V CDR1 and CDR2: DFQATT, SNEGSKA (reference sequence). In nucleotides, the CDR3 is TGCAGTGCTACCCCCGACTCCTACGAGCAGTACTTC. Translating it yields CSATPDSYEQYF.

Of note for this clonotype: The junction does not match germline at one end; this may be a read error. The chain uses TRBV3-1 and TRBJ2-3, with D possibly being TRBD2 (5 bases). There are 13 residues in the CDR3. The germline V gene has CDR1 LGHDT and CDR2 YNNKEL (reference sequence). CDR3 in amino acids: CASKVGSTVTQYF. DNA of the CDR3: TGTGCCAGCAAGGTGGGGAGCACAGTTACGCAGTATTTT.

The DNA for the CDR3 is TGTGCCAGCACTCCCCGGGACCAAGATGCTCAGTACTTC. Translation gives CASTPRDQDAQYF. The gene calls are TRBV12-3 or TRBV12-4 and TRBJ2-5; D may be TRBD1 or TRBD2 (5 bases each). Trimming pared 7 bases from V and 11 bases from J, leaving 20 bases between. This CDR3 comprises 13 residues.

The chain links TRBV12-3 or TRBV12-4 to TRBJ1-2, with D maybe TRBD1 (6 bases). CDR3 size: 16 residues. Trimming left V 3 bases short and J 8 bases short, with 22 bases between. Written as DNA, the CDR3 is TGTGCCAGCAGTTTGGGGGGCAGGGAAGGGCTTGAAGGCTACACCTTC. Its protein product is CASSLGGREGLEGYTF.

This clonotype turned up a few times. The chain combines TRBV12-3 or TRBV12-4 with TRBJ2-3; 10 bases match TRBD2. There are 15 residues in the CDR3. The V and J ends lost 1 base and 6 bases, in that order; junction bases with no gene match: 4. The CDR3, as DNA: TGTGCCAGCAGTTTAGAAAGTAGCGGGAGGGATACGCAGTATTTT. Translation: CASSLESSGRDTQYF.

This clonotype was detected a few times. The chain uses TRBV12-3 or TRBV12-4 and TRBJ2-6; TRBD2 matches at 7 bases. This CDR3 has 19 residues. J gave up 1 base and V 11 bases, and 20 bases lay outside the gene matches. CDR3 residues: CAFSLGVGLEESGANVLTF. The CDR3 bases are TGTGCCTTCAGCCTGGGGGTTGGACTAGAGGAGTCTGGGGCCAACGTCCTGACTTTC.

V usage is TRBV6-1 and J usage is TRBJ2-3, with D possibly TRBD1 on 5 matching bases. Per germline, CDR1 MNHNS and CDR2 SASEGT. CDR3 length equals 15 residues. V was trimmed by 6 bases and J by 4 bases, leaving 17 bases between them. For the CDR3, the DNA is TGTGCCAGCAGGATCGGCGGACATCGCTCAGATACGCAGTATTTT. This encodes CASRIGGHRSDTQYF.

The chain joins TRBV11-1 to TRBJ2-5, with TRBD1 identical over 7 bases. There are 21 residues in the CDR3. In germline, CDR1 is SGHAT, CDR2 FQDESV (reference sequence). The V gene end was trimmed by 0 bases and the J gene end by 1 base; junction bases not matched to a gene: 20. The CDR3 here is CASSLAQDPGQIFHTQETQYF. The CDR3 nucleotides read TGTGCCAGCAGCTTAGCTCAGGATCCGGGACAGATATTCCATACCCAAGAGACCCAGTACTTC. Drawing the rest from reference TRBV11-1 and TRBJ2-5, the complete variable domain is EAEVAQSPRYKITEKSQAVAFWCDPISGHATLYWYRQILGQGPELLVQFQDESVVDDSQLPKDRFSAERLKGVDSTLKIQPAELGDSAMYLCASSLAQDPGQIFHTQETQYFGPGTRLLVL.

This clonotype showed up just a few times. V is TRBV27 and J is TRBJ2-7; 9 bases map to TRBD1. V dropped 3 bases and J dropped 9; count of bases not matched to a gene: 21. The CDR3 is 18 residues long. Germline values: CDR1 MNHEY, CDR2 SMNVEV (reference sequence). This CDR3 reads CASSFPPSTGTGIVGQYF. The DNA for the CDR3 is TGTGCCAGCAGTTTCCCCCCCTCGACCGGGACAGGGATTGTCGGGCAGTACTTC.

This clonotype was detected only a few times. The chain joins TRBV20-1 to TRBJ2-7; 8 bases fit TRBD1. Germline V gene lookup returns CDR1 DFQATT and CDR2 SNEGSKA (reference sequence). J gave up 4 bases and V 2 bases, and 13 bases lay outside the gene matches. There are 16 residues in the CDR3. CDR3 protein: CSARWRQGPKGYEQYF. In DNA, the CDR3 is TGCAGTGCTAGATGGCGACAGGGGCCTAAGGGGTACGAGCAGTACTTC.

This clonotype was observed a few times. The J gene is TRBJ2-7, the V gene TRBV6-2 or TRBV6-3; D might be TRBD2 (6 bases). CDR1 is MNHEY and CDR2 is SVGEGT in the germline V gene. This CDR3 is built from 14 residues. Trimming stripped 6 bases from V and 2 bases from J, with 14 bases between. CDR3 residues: CASSHRGTTYEQYF. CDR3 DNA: TGTGCCAGCAGCCACCGGGGGACCACCTACGAGCAGTACTTC.

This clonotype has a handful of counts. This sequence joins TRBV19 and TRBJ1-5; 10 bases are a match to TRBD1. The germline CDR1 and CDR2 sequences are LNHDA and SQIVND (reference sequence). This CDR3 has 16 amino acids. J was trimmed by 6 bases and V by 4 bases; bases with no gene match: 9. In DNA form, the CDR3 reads TGTGCCAGTAGTAAAACCGGGACAGGGGCTGTTCAGCCCCAGCATTTT. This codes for CASSKTGTGAVQPQHF.